The entry below describes one TCR beta chain. Per the study methods: Counts of nucleated cells, estimated from reference gene primer amplification, were obtained. TCRdb's copy holds only in-frame clones and misses some; the assay was immunoSEQ multiplex PCR. V and J calls and clone size come straight from that table; D and trimming were deduced from the DNA. The sample lists some 120,000 clones, roughly 85% occurring once. The V gene's germline CDR1 is SGHTA and CDR2 FQGNSA. Trimming shortened V by 6 bases and J by 3 bases, and 11 bases separated the two germline ends. The CDR3 has 13 residues. The sample comes from a study of blood T cell repertoires in COVID-19. About the study: Both acute and convalescent COVID-19 samples were obtained from the United States, Italy and Spain. T cells, B-cell-depleted T cells, or PBMCs provided the cDNA or gDNA that served as material.

Sequenced: peripheral blood. The chain is built from TRBV7-2 and TRBJ1-1, with D unresolved. The clonotype originates from a human donor in a cohort sampled during active COVID-19. CDR3 sequence reads: CASRAIADTEAFF. The CDR3 DNA reads as TGTGCCAGCAGAGCGATTGCGGACACTGAAGCTTTCTTT.